This TCR beta chain was sequenced during a study of regulatory T cells in long-lasting Graves disease. Both iRepertoire HTBI primers and Arm-PCR of CDR3 regions were used to build the TCR beta libraries. Each CDR3 protein gets one entry after TCRdb re-called the multiplex PCR reads with MiXCR. This table has about 440,000 distinct CDR3 sequences, about 16% appearing once. There are 12 residues in the CDR3. V lost 4 bases and J lost 6, with 10 bases in between. Germline CDR1 and CDR2: LGHDT and YNNKEL (reference sequence). The time point denotes: newly diagnosed GD, antithyroid drugs for less than 3 months. Construction of the TCR library relied on RNA isolated from PBMCs. Ten or more counts support this clonotype. This same sample was also part of a study on T cells in Graves' hyperthyroidism and ophthalmopathy. This second report adds: HTBI primers drove first-round RT-PCR of the TCR CDR3. Ophthalmopathy and stable hyperthyroidism were told apart by a 13 V-J model.

Material: peripheral blood mononuclear cells (PBMCs), obtained at new diagnosis, from a patient treated with antithyroid drugs. This clonotype was obtained from a woman in her 30s with Graves disease. The chain recombines TRBV3-1 with TRBJ2-7; D gene uncertain. The CDR3 nucleotides are TGTGCCAGCAGCCTCAGGACGAGCGAGCAGTACTTC. Translation: CASSLRTSEQYF.